One T cell receptor beta chain is described in this entry. This clonotype was found many times. Its antigen remains undetermined. No qualities accompany the bases; no much larger clone lies one base away. Counted from cysteine to phenylalanine, this CDR3 has 17 amino acids. This entry keeps only the CDR3 DNA: 51 bases, framed from base 1. The germline V gene (reference sequence) sets CDR1 to MNHEY and CDR2 to SMNVEV. At the junction V is shortened by 7 bases and J by 4 bases; bases outside the gene matches: 10. The TCR beta CDR3 regions were amplified from the RNA transcripts. For the first round of RT-PCR on the TCR CDR3, the HTBI primer set was used together with the Qiagen OneStep RT-PCR kit. A second multiplex PCR round built the libraries, followed by size selection and purification. The libraries were sequenced on an Illumina HiSeq2000 using paired-end 100 bp reads. In the paper's pipeline: SOAPnuke was used to process the raw data, with reads discarded if the reads contained adapters or uncalled bases, had a mean Phred below 15, or lacked an exact constant-primer or identifier match. High-quality paired reads were merged with COPE v1.2.5, and unique nucleotide sequences were defined as clonotypes. MiTCR v1.1 was used to align the clonotypes against IMGT TRBV, TRBD and TRBJ reference segments. The analysis was restricted to V-J combinations with a frequency above 0.0001, which together covered 98% to 99.2% of the repertoires. The TCS score was defined as F50 (clonal expansion) divided by E x V (chaos), with BLOSUM62-based TCRdist calculated between CDR3 peptides within each V-J. Welch's t-statistics and random forest reduced roughly 500 V-J features to around 14, which were used in a naive Bayes classifier (R e1071). TCRdb reanalyzed the raw reads on its own, using fastp at Q25 for trimming and MiXCR for clone calling, and kept in-frame beta chains. Identical CDR3 proteins give one entry, which carries the most common genes and DNA. For this entry, the V and J calls and clone size follow TCRdb and not the study's own pipeline. This sample has roughly 380,000 distinct CDR3 sequences in its table, and around 13% of those were observed once. The biggest ten clones account for 4% to 6.5% of the sample.

The sample is drawn from a study of T cells in Graves' hyperthyroidism and ophthalmopathy (dated 2019 in TCRdb). Broadly, across the study: Peripheral blood samples were taken at the time of initial diagnosis, prior to any treatment. A discovery cohort of approximately 100 patients, approximately 44 with Graves' ophthalmopathy and more than 55 with stable Graves' hyperthyroidism, was used to find distinguishing TCR V-J signatures. Prospective prediction of ophthalmopathy was tested in an independent validation cohort consisting of under 20 hyperthyroidism patients and approximately 16 patients who later progressed to ophthalmopathy. The 100 discovery patients were divided at random into training and test sets in a 7:3 ratio. In addition, the study compared T-cell repertoires in thyroid tissue and in blood from five to seven Graves' hyperthyroidism patients. Once sampling was done, hyperthyroidism patients were given methimazole at a starting dose of 30 mg daily, whereas ophthalmopathy patients were given high-dose intravenous methylprednisolone. The paper reports TCR Vbeta CDR3 sequencing of fewer than 150 peripheral blood samples: 43 ophthalmopathy, fewer than 80 hyperthyroidism and approximately 17 progressor patients.

Stable Graves' hyperthyroidism was defined as the absence of progression to ophthalmopathy over 18 months of follow-up. The hyperthyroidism patients were between 18 and 65 years old and newly diagnosed, with a disease duration of less than 2 months. Patients with uncontrolled infections, other autoimmune diseases, pregnancy or lactation were excluded. Diagnoses were established on the basis of clinical symptoms, serum thyroxine and TRAb, thyroid ultrasound, and orbital computed tomography. PBMCs were isolated from 10 ml of fresh peripheral blood by Ficoll-Paque density gradient centrifugation. Total RNA was extracted with Trizol reagent, and quality was checked on an Agilent 2100 Bioanalyzer. What the research found in general, with its limitations: In validation, the model predicted progression to ophthalmopathy with 55% to 71% sensitivity and around 72% specificity, a median of 6.5 months before onset. Ophthalmopathy was separated from stable hyperthyroidism by a 13 V-J signature model, with 85% to 90% sensitivity and 81% to 82% specificity obtained in cross-validation and 80%/75% obtained in testing. Sample size was not statistically predetermined, and blinding of investigators to group allocation was not performed. Blood samples also contained most of the expanded thyroid clonotypes (frequency above 0.001), which suggests that blood repertoires may reflect thyroid immune responses.

This clonotype was obtained from a woman aged 18 to 35 with Graves' hyperthyroidism. Recombination connected TRBV27 to TRBJ2-6, with 10 bases in between that match TRBD2. The sequencing input was blood. The CDR3 amino acid sequence is: CASTFRTSGTGANVLTF. The nucleotide sequence reads TGTGCCAGCACCTTCCGAACTAGCGGGACCGGGGCCAACGTCCTGACTTTC. The entire variable domain, with the stretches around the CDR3 drawn from the reference TRBV27 and TRBJ2-6 proteins, is EAQVTQNPRYLITVTGKKLTVTCSQNMNHEYMSWYRQDPGLGLRQIYYSMNVEVTDKGDVPEGYKVSRKEKRNFPLILESPSPNQTSLYFCASTFRTSGTGANVLTFGAGSRLTVL.